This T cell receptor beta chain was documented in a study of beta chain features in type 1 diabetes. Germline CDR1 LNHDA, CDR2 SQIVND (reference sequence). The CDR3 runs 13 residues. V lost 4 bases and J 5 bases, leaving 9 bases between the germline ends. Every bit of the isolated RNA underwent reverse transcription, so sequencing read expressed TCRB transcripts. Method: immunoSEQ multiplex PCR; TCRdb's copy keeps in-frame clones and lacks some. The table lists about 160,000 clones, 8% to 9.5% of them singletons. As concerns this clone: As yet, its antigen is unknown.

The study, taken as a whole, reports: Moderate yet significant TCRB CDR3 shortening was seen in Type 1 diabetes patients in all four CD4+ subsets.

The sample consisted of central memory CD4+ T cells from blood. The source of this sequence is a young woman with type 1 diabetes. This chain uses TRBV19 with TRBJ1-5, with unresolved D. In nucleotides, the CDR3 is TGTGCCAGTAGTAGGAGTTTGCATCAGCCCCAGCATTTT. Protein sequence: CASSRSLHQPQHF. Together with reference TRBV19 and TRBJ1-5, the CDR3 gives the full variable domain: DGGITQSPKYLFRKEGQNVTLSCEQNLNHDAMYWYRQDPGQGLRLIYYSQIVNDFQKGDIAEGYSVSREKKESFPLTVTSAQKNPTAFYLCASSRSLHQPQHFGDGTRLSIL.